Listed here are 29 T cell receptor beta chains from one sample, sequenced in a study of response to subunit inactivated influenza vaccine. TCRdb analysed the RT-PCR reads with MiXCR anew, one entry per CDR3 protein. The repertoire consists of roughly 710,000 distinct CDR3 sequences, with approximately 14% occurring once and the leading ten covering 7.5% to 9%. The input for sequencing was PBMCs from blood, taken 14 to 15 days before vaccination. These receptor sequences come from a man aged 50 to 60 who received an inactivated influenza vaccine.

This sequence joins TRBV20-1 and TRBJ2-3, with D possibly being TRBD2 (5 bases). The CDR3 is made up of 17 amino acids. Trimming left V 4 bases short and J 0 bases short, with 20 bases between. Germline V CDR1 and CDR2: DFQATT, SNEGSKA (reference sequence). CDR3 protein: CSATKGTSSASTDTQYF. DNA of the CDR3: TGCAGTGCTACCAAGGGAACTAGTTCAGCTAGCACAGATACGCAGTATTTT.

The genes are TRBV19 and TRBJ1-2; TRBD1 matches at 10 bases. CDR3 length equals 14 residues. With 4 bases clipped from V and 3 bases from J, the junction kept 2 bases outside the gene matches. Germline CDR1 and CDR2: LNHDA and SQIVND (reference sequence). Written as DNA, the CDR3 is TGTGCCAGTAGTACCGGGACAGGGGACTATGGCTACACCTTC. Amino acids: CASSTGTGDYGYTF.

The chain recombines TRBV12-3 or TRBV12-4 with TRBJ2-3; 12 bases map to TRBD2. The CDR3 loop spans 17 amino acids. With 6 bases clipped from V and 0 bases from J, the junction kept 7 bases outside the gene matches. CDR3 loop: CASSLRLAGVSTDTQYF. The CDR3 bases are TGTGCCAGCAGCTTGAGACTAGCGGGGGTTAGCACAGATACGCAGTATTTT.

Regarding this clonotype: A much larger clone lies one base from this, so it may be a read error. The rearrangement links TRBV20-1 to TRBJ1-6, with 7 bases identical to TRBD1. Germline V gene data show CDR1 as DFQATT and CDR2 as SNEGSKA (reference sequence). The CDR3 has 13 amino acids. Here the CDR3 reads CSAIPGQNSPPHF. The CDR3 DNA reads TGCAGTGCTATACCGGGACAGAATTCACCCCCCCACTTT.

The chain combines TRBV4-2 with TRBJ2-7; perhaps D is TRBD1 or TRBD2 (5 bases each). Germline CDR1 and CDR2: LGHNA and YNFKEQ. The CDR3 length is 14 residues. The ends were cut back, 10 bases at V and 6 bases at J, with 22 bases in the middle. CDR3 amino acids: CAIGPGLLCCEQYF. The CDR3 region has the DNA TGTGCCATCGGCCCGGGGCTCCTCTGCTGCGAGCAGTACTTC.

The rearrangement links TRBV7-2 to TRBJ2-5; TRBD2 agrees at 13 bases. This CDR3 has 16 amino acids. CDR1 and CDR2 (germline): SGHTA, FQGNSA. The V and J ends lost 2 bases and 5 bases, in that order; junction bases with no gene match: 5. In DNA, the CDR3 is TGTGCCAGCAGCTTAACTAGCGGGGGGGTCTGGGAGACCCAGTACTTC. The encoded protein is CASSLTSGGVWETQYF.

A few counts support this clonotype. J is TRBJ1-6 and V is TRBV10-2; no clear D. Trimming removed 6 bases at V and 7 bases at J, with 13 bases between. Germline V gene sequence: CDR1 WSHSY, CDR2 SAAADI. The CDR3 sequence is 14 residues long. The CDR3 protein is CASSDWTENSPLHF. The CDR3 DNA reads as TGCGCCAGCAGCGACTGGACGGAGAATTCACCCCTCCACTTT.

The chain is built from TRBV7-2 and TRBJ2-7, with 11 nucleotides matching TRBD2. V trimming: 5 bases; J trimming: 2 bases; junction bases outside the gene matches: 14. CDR1 is SGHTA, CDR2 FQGNSA, per germline. The CDR3 is made up of 18 amino acids. The CDR3 loop is CASSIRGLAGSPPYEQYF. The CDR3 bases are TGTGCCAGCAGCATTCGCGGACTAGCGGGTTCTCCCCCCTACGAGCAGTACTTC. The variable domain in full, completed from reference TRBV7-2 and TRBJ2-7, reads GAGVSQSPSNKVTEKGKDVELRCDPISGHTALYWYRQSLGQGLEFLIYFQGNSAPDKSGLPSDRFSAERTGGSVSTLTIQRTQQEDSAVYLCASSIRGLAGSPPYEQYFGPGTRLTVT.

In the case of this clonotype: At one of its ends the junction is not consistent with the germline gene, which may arise from a read error. The rearrangement uses TRBV7-7 and TRBJ2-3; 7 nucleotides line up with TRBD1. The CDR3 length is 13 residues. The germline V gene has CDR1 SSHAT and CDR2 FNYEAQ (reference sequence). CDR3 nucleotides: TGTGCTAGCAGCAAAAGACAGGGAGATACGCAGTATTTT. Amino acids: CASSKRQGDTQYF. Based on the CDR3 plus reference TRBV7-7 and TRBJ2-3, the full variable domain is GAGVSQSPRYKVTKRGQDVTLRCDPISSHATLYWYQQALGQGPEFLTYFNYEAQPDKSGLPSDRFSAERPEGSISTLTIQRTEQRDSAMYRCASSKRQGDTQYFGPGTRLTVL.

This clonotype showed up just a few times. The chain carries TRBV3-1 and TRBJ2-7; D gene ambiguous. V dropped 0 bases and J dropped 4 bases, with 16 bases sitting between them. The CDR3 covers 16 residues. Germline V lookup: CDR1 LGHDT, CDR2 YNNKEL (reference sequence). The CDR3 nucleotides read TGTGCCAGCAGCCAAGATTTTGCAAGACTGGGTTACGAGCAGTACTTC. This gives the protein CASSQDFARLGYEQYF.

This clonotype was picked up a small number of times. The V gene is TRBV6-5, the J gene TRBJ1-2, with TRBD1 as a possible D gene (6 bases). The CDR3 length is 13 residues. V was pared by 2 bases and J by 3 bases, with 7 bases between. Germline assignment: CDR1 MNHEY and CDR2 SVGAGI. CDR3 residues: CASSYNRDYGYTF. In nucleotides, the CDR3 is TGTGCCAGCAGTTACAACAGGGACTATGGCTACACCTTC.

This clonotype has just a few counts. V is TRBV4-1 and J is TRBJ2-7, with 8 positions matching TRBD1. V shed 0 bases and J 7 bases; nucleotides not matched to a gene: 5. Germline V CDR1 and CDR2: MGHRA, YSYEKL. The CDR3 covers 14 residues. The CDR3 nucleotides are TGCGCCAGCAGCCAAGATCAAGGACAGGGAGAGCAGTACTTC. Translating gives CASSQDQGQGEQYF.

The J gene is TRBJ1-1, the V gene TRBV19; TRBD1 aligns across 7 bases. Germline V gene data show CDR1 as LNHDA and CDR2 as SQIVND (reference sequence). This CDR3 comprises 13 residues. V lost 5 bases to trimming and J lost 7 bases; unmatched junction nucleotides: 7. The CDR3 DNA reads as TGTGCCAGTAGTCCGGGACAGCAAGTTGAAGCTTTCTTT. It is translated as CASSPGQQVEAFF.

This clonotype was detected a few times. The chain joins TRBV6-1 to TRBJ2-5; 8 nucleotides match TRBD1. Germline V gene sequence: CDR1 MNHNS, CDR2 SASEGT. The CDR3 consists of 13 residues. Losses at the gene ends were 6 bases for V and 4 bases for J; bases not matched to a gene: 4. The CDR3: CASRAGQGETQYF. The DNA for the CDR3 is TGTGCCAGCAGAGCCGGACAGGGAGAGACCCAGTACTTC.

This clonotype was found a few times. The chain combines TRBV6-5 with TRBJ1-2; D gene uncertain. Germline-derived CDR1 and CDR2 are MNHEY and SVGAGI. The CDR3 has 15 amino acids. Trimming stripped 0 bases from V and 2 bases from J, with 10 bases between. The CDR3 DNA reads TGTGCCAGCAGTTACTCGAATGGCGGAAACTATGGCTACACCTTC. Its translation is CASSYSNGGNYGYTF.

The V and J genes are TRBV20-1 and TRBJ2-1; 9 bases line up with TRBD2. The length of the CDR3 is 18 residues. Germline loops: CDR1 DFQATT, CDR2 SNEGSKA (reference sequence). V lost 5 bases and J lost 0; bases outside the gene matches: 14. CDR3: CSARKGSGSYRSYNEQFF. Here the CDR3 DNA reads TGCAGTGCTCGAAAGGGTAGCGGGAGTTACCGCTCCTACAATGAGCAGTTCTTC.

This clonotype was recorded a few times. The rearrangement joins TRBV12-3 or TRBV12-4 to TRBJ2-7, with TRBD1 matching over 7 bases. This CDR3 spans 15 amino acids. V lost 6 bases, J lost 1 base, and 9 bases stayed unmatched. In nucleotides, the CDR3 is TGTGCCAGCAGCCTTCGACAGGGCCTATCCTACGAGCAGTACTTC. Protein sequence: CASSLRQGLSYEQYF.

The chain links TRBV7-8 to TRBJ2-7; possible D gene TRBD2, 6 bases. This CDR3 has 16 residues. The ends were cut back, 4 bases at V and 0 bases at J, with 16 bases in the middle. Germline values: CDR1 SGHVS, CDR2 FQNEAQ. The CDR3 here is CASSSLSGVSSYEQYF. The CDR3 DNA reads TGTGCCAGCAGCTCATTATCGGGGGTGAGCTCCTACGAGCAGTACTTC.

The V and J genes are TRBV15 and TRBJ1-1; 12 bases are shared with TRBD1. The germline gives CDR1 LNHNV, CDR2 YYDKDF (reference sequence). After removal of 0 bases from V and 11 bases from J, the junction contained 7 bases not matched to a gene. CDR3 length: 15 amino acids. The CDR3 is CATSRERGTGGPAFF. For the CDR3, the DNA is TGTGCCACCAGCAGAGAACGGGGGACAGGGGGCCCCGCTTTCTTT.

This clonotype was detected only a few times. V gene TRBV7-2 combines with J gene TRBJ2-1, with 7 bases lining up with TRBD2. Germline trimming cut 5 bases from V and 0 bases from J; bases unmatched to any gene: 7. The CDR3 consists of 16 residues. Germline CDR1 is SGHTA and CDR2 is FQGNSA. This CDR3 reads CASSRWAGASYNEQFF. CDR3 sequence (DNA): TGTGCCAGCAGCAGATGGGCGGGAGCCTCCTACAATGAGCAGTTCTTC.

The chain couples TRBV9 to TRBJ2-3; D might be TRBD2 (5 bases). V was shortened by 2 bases and J by 1 base, with 8 bases between the two germline ends. Germline V gene lookup returns CDR1 SGDLS and CDR2 YYNGEE. The CDR3 is 14 amino acids. In DNA form, the CDR3 reads TGTGCCAGCAGCGTGAGGGCGGGCACAGATACGCAGTATTTT. Protein sequence: CASSVRAGTDTQYF.

The chain links TRBV5-6 to TRBJ2-3; D is perhaps TRBD2 (6 bases). Trimming took off 0 bases at V and 4 bases at J, with 15 bases between the two ends. Germline loops: CDR1 SGHDT, CDR2 YYEEEE. The CDR3 is 16 amino acids. The CDR3 is CASSLAQGGLADTQYF. The CDR3 DNA sequence: TGTGCCAGCAGCTTGGCTCAGGGAGGTTTGGCAGATACGCAGTATTTT.

This rearrangement joins TRBV29-1 to TRBJ1-2; D call uncertain. Per germline, CDR1 SQVTM and CDR2 ANQGSEA. The V end was cut by 4 bases, the J end by 4 bases, with 7 bases between. CDR3 length: 11 residues. The CDR3 DNA follows: TGCAGCGTTGGCAGTCTCTATGGCTACACCTTC. This gives the protein CSVGSLYGYTF.

This chain links TRBV4-1 with TRBJ2-5; TRBD2 might be the D (5 bases). The CDR3 runs 16 residues. V lost 0 bases and J lost 9, with 20 bases in between. CDR1 is MGHRA, CDR2 YSYEKL, per germline. The CDR3 sequence is CASSQESVGPARAQYF. DNA for the CDR3: TGCGCCAGCAGCCAAGAAAGTGTGGGCCCAGCGCGGGCCCAGTACTTC.

The table lists this clonotype with many counts. The chain recombines TRBV3-1 with TRBJ2-2; possible D gene TRBD2, 6 bases. CDR1 is LGHDT and CDR2 is YNNKEL in the germline V gene (reference sequence). V lost 5 bases, J lost 6 bases, and 13 bases lay in between. The CDR3 is 14 residues long. The CDR3 here is CASSSSGVAGELFF. Here the CDR3 DNA reads TGTGCCAGCAGCAGCTCGGGAGTGGCCGGGGAGCTGTTTTTT.

V usage is TRBV7-2 and J usage is TRBJ2-7; D call uncertain. V gave up 5 bases and J gave up 7 bases, with 18 bases separating them. The CDR3 covers 14 residues. Germline CDR1 SGHTA, CDR2 FQGNSA. The DNA of the CDR3 is TGTGCCAGCAGCCTCCAATCTCAACCAAATGAGCAGTACTTC. It yields the protein CASSLQSQPNEQYF.

This chain joins TRBV28 and TRBJ2-7; the D call may be TRBD1 or TRBD2 (5 bases each). V gave up 5 bases and J gave up 3 bases, with 17 bases separating them. Germline loops: CDR1 MDHEN, CDR2 SYDVKM. This CDR3 has 15 amino acids. The CDR3 protein is CASSPGGHRNYEQYF. CDR3 sequence (DNA): TGTGCCAGCAGTCCCGGAGGACATAGAAACTACGAGCAGTACTTC. Supplemented by reference TRBV28 and TRBJ2-7, the full variable domain reads DVKVTQSSRYLVKRTGEKVFLECVQDMDHENMFWYRQDPGLGLRLIYFSYDVKMKEKGDIPEGYSVSREKKERFSLILESASTNQTSMYLCASSPGGHRNYEQYFGPGTRLTVT.

This chain connects TRBV20-1 to TRBJ2-5, with 9 bases that match TRBD1. There are 17 residues in the CDR3. CDR1 is DFQATT, CDR2 SNEGSKA, per germline (reference sequence). J was trimmed by 1 base and V by 3 bases; bases with no gene match: 12. This CDR3 reads CSARALVRGQGQETQYF. The DNA of the CDR3 is TGCAGTGCTAGGGCGTTGGTGAGGGGACAGGGCCAAGAGACCCAGTACTTC.

Many counts were recorded for this clonotype. One end of the junction varies from germline; a read error may be responsible. V usage is TRBV6-2 or TRBV6-3 and J usage is TRBJ2-7, with unresolved D. Germline values: CDR1 MNHEY, CDR2 SVGEGT. This CDR3 region has 12 residues. CDR3 DNA sequence: TGTGCCATCAGTCCCAGCGCGTACGAGCAGTACTTC. Translating it yields CAISPSAYEQYF.